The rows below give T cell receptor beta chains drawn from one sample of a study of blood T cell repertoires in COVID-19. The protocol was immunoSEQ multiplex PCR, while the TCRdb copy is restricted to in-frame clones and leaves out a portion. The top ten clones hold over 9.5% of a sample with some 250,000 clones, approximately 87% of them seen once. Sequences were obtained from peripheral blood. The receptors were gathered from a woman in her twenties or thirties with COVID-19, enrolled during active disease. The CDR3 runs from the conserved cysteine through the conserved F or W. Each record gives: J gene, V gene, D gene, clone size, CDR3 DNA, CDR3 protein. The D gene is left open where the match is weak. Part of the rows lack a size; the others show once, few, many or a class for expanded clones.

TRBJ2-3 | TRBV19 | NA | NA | TGTGCCAGTAGCTGGGGAGGCGGGTCGGGCACAGATACGCAGTATTTT | CASSWGGGSGTDTQYF
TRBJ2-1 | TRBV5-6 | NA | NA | TGTGCCAGCAGCTTGGTGGGAGCCCAGCGATCTATTAAATACAATGAGCAGTTCTTC | CASSLVGAQRSIKYNEQFF
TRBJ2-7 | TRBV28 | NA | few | TGTGCCAGCACTTCCCCGGGACTTGGGTCGGTCGAGCAGTACTTC | CASTSPGLGSVEQYF
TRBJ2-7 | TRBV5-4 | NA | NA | TGTGCCAGCAGCTTGACAGGTTCTTACGAGCAGTACTTC | CASSLTGSYEQYF
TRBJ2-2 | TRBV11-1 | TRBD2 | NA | TGTGCCAGCAGCCCACCCGGGGGGGCCCACACCGGGGAGCTGTTTTTT | CASSPPGGAHTGELFF
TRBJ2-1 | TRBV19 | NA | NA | TGTGCCAGTAGTATCAGTCCAAACAATGAGCAGTTCTTC | CASSISPNNEQFF
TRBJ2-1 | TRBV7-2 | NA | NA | TGTGCCAGCAGCTTAAGAATGTGGAGCGCGGGGTTCTTC | CASSLRMWSAGFF
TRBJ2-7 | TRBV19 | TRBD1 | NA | TGTGCCAGTAGCATAGGGGGCCGCGCCTACGAGCAGTACTTC | CASSIGGRAYEQYF
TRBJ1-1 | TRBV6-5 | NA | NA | TGTGCCAGCAGTCGGACAGACACTGAAGCTTTCTTT | CASSRTDTEAFF
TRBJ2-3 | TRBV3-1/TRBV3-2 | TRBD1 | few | TGTGCCAGCAGCCAAGGTGACAGGGGCTGGAAGAGCACAGATACGCAGTATTTT | CASSQGDRGWKSTDTQYF
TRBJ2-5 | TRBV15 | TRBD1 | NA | TGTGCCACCAGCGGACAGGGGGGTATTGGGGAGACCCAGTACTTC | CATSGQGGIGETQYF
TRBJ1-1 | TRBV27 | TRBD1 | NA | TGTGCCAGCAACCCCCAGGACAGGGATACCACTGAAGCTTTCTTT | CASNPQDRDTTEAFF
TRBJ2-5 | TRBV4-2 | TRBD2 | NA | TGTGCCAGCAGCCCCTTCACCGGGCGGGGGGGCCAAGAGACCCAGTACTTC | CASSPFTGRGGQETQYF
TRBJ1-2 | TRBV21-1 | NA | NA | TGTGCCAGCAGCAAAGCGGGACAGGGGGTTAGTGGCTACACCTTC | CASSKAGQGVSGYTF
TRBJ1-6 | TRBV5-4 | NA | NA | TGTGCCAGCAGTCCGGGGGGCCGCAGGGGTTCACCCCTCCACTTT | CASSPGGRRGSPLHF
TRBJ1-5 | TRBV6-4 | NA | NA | TGTGCCAGCAGCCCTCAGAGCAATCAGCCCCAGCATTTT | CASSPQSNQPQHF
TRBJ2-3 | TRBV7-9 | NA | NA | TGTGCCAGCAGCTTCCCAAGCACAGATACGCAGTATTTT | CASSFPSTDTQYF
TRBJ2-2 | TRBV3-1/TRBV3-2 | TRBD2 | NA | TGTGCCAGCAGACCCACTAGCGGGGGGGCTATAGGGGAGCTGTTTTTT | CASRPTSGGAIGELFF
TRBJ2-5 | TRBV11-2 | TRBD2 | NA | TGTGCCAGCAGCCCGGGACTAGCGGGGGCGGAGACCCAGTACTTC | CASSPGLAGAETQYF
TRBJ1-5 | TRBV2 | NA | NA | TGTGCCAGCAGTGAAGCGCTTGAGGGAAATCAGCCCCAGCATTTT | CASSEALEGNQPQHF
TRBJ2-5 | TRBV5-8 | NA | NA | TGTGCCAGCAGCCGGAAGCCCGGGGAGACCCAGTACTTC | CASSRKPGETQYF
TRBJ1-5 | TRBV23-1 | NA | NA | TGCGCCAGCAGTCAATCGGAGGGGTTAACACGTCCTATTAGCAATCAGCCCCAGCATTTT | CASSQSEGLTRPISNQPQHF
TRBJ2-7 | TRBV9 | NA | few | TGTGCCAGCAGCGTAATCCCGTCGGGGAGTGAGCAGTACTTC | CASSVIPSGSEQYF
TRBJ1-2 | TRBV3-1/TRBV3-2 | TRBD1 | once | TGTGCCAGCAGCTACGCCGACAGGGACACCTATGGCTACACCTTC | CASSYADRDTYGYTF
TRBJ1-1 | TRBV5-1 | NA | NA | TGCGCCAGCAGGGCGGGGAACACTGAAGCTTTCTTT | CASRAGNTEAFF
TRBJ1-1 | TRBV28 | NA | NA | TGTGCCAGCAGTTTACGGGCAGACAGTGAAGCTTTCTTT | CASSLRADSEAFF
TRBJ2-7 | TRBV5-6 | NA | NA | TGTGCCAGCAGCTCCCTAGGCGGGAACGCCAACGAGCAGTACTTC | CASSSLGGNANEQYF
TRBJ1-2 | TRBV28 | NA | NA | TGTGCCAGCAGTTTAGGGAGGTCGTATGGCTACACCTTC | CASSLGRSYGYTF
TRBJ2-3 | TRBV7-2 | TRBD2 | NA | TGTGCCAGCAGCTTCGAAGCGGGGTATGTCAAGCGGGCGGATACGCAGTATTTT | CASSFEAGYVKRADTQYF
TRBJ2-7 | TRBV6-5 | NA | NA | TGTGCCACCGAGAAGACGGGGGAGCAGTACTTC | CATEKTGEQYF
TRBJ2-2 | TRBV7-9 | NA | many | TGTGCCAGCAGTCGGGGGACGTTCACCGGGGAGCTGTTTTTT | CASSRGTFTGELFF
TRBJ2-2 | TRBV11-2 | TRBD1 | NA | TGTGCCAGCAGCACAAGACAGGGAGCGAACACCGGGGAGCTGTTTTTT | CASSTRQGANTGELFF
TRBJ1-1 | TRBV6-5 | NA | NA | TGTGCCAGCAGTTTCCGATCGGCCCCGGGCACTGAAGCTTTCTTT | CASSFRSAPGTEAFF
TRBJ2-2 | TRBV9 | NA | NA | TGTGCCAGCAGCGTTCGGACACTCACCGGGGAGCTGTTTTTT | CASSVRTLTGELFF
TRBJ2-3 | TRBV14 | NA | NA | TGTGCCAGCAGTCCTATTCCGGGACTGGGGACAGATACGCAGTATTTT | CASSPIPGLGTDTQYF
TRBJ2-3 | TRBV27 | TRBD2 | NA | TGTGCCAGCAGTTCCCCAAAGACTAGCGGGGGGGCAGATACGCAGTATTTT | CASSSPKTSGGADTQYF
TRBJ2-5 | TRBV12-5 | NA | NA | TGTGCTAGTGTCCCCGACAGCCAAGAGACCCAGTACTTC | CASVPDSQETQYF